These 12 T cell receptor beta chains share one sample of origin, sequenced in a study of T cells after posttransplantation cyclophosphamide. The repertoire was sequenced with immunoSEQ multiplex PCR; TCRdb's copy has only in-frame clones and lacks some. Seen here are 10,000 to 15,000 clones, under 85% observed once, and the top ten hold roughly 0.83%. Source material: memory CD4+ T cells sorted from PBMCs. The receptors come from a man aged 45 to 65 in good health, CMV-negative, and a related stem cell transplant donor.

The chain uses TRBV7-9 and TRBJ2-5, with 10 nucleotides matching TRBD1. This CDR3 has 15 residues. From germline, CDR1 is SEHNR and CDR2 FQNEAQ (reference sequence). The trim removed 3 bases at V and 3 bases at J, leaving 4 bases unmatched. The CDR3 protein is CASSFWTGGEETQYF. In nucleotides, the CDR3 is TGTGCCAGCAGCTTCTGGACAGGGGGTGAAGAGACCCAGTACTTC. Looking up the rest from reference TRBV7-9 and TRBJ2-5 gives the full variable domain: DTGVSQNPRHKITKRGQNVTFRCDPISEHNRLYWYRQTLGQGPEFLTYFQNEAQLEKSRLLSDRFSAERPKGSFSTLEIQRTEQGDSAMYLCASSFWTGGEETQYFGPGTRLLVL.

This chain uses TRBV18 with TRBJ1-2; tentative D call: TRBD1 (6 bases). This CDR3 is built from 12 residues. V was pared by 6 bases and J by 7 bases, with 12 bases between. The V gene's germline CDR1 is KGHSH and CDR2 LQKENI. CDR3 loop: CASSPGGSGYTF. CDR3 bases: TGTGCCAGCTCGCCGGGGGGCTCTGGCTACACCTTC.

The chain has TRBV7-9 and TRBJ2-5; the match to TRBD2 covers 8 bases. Losses at the gene ends were 6 bases for V and 2 bases for J; bases not matched to a gene: 8. Germline V CDR1 and CDR2: SEHNR, FQNEAQ (reference sequence). This CDR3 comprises 15 residues. CDR3 nucleotide sequence: TGTGCCAGCAGTCCCGGGGCGGGAGGACAAGAGACCCAGTACTTC. Protein sequence: CASSPGAGGQETQYF.

The chain combines TRBV7-9 with TRBJ2-5, with D maybe TRBD1 (5 bases). Trimming cost V 5 bases and J 7 bases, with 14 bases left between them. The CDR3 length is 13 residues. CDR1 and CDR2 (germline): SEHNR, FQNEAQ (reference sequence). The CDR3 sequence is CASSPQVLGTQYF. The CDR3 DNA reads as TGTGCCAGCAGCCCACAGGTTCTGGGGACCCAGTACTTC.

This clone was seen only once. The chain carries TRBV6-6 and TRBJ2-5; 9 nucleotides agree with TRBD1. The CDR3 is made up of 15 amino acids. The trim removed 4 bases at V and 5 bases at J, leaving 8 bases unmatched. Germline CDR1 is MNHNY and CDR2 is SVGAGI (reference sequence). CDR3 nucleotide sequence: TGTGCCAGCAGTTCACGGGGGACAGGGTGGGAGACCCAGTACTTC. This gives the protein CASSSRGTGWETQYF.

The J gene is TRBJ1-1, the V gene TRBV7-9; perhaps TRBD1 as D (5 bases). Germline values: CDR1 SEHNR, CDR2 FQNEAQ (reference sequence). Between the trimmed V and J ends, which lost 5 bases and 3 bases, there was a span of 16 bases. CDR3 size: 15 residues. CDR3 sequence (DNA): TGTGCCAGCAGCCCCTCGGGGGGGGACGACACTGAAGCTTTCTTT. Protein: CASSPSGGDDTEAFF. Complete variable domain (other parts from reference TRBV7-9 and TRBJ1-1): DTGVSQNPRHKITKRGQNVTFRCDPISEHNRLYWYRQTLGQGPEFLTYFQNEAQLEKSRLLSDRFSAERPKGSFSTLEIQRTEQGDSAMYLCASSPSGGDDTEAFFGQGTRLTVV.

The V gene is TRBV15, the J gene TRBJ1-2; D not resolved. V was cut by 3 bases and J by 8 bases, with 10 bases left in between. Germline CDR1 reads LNHNV; CDR2 reads YYDKDF (reference sequence). The CDR3 loop spans 12 amino acids. CDR3 nucleotides: TGTGCCACCAGCAGGTACAATGGCGGCTACACCTTC. Its translation: CATSRYNGGYTF. Combining the CDR3 with reference TRBV15 and TRBJ1-2 gives the whole variable domain DAMVIQNPRYQVTQFGKPVTLSCSQTLNHNVMYWYQQKSSQAPKLLFHYYDKDFNNEADTPDNFQSRRPNTSFCFLDIRSPGLGDTAMYLCATSRYNGGYTFGSGTRLTVV.

The CDR3 sequence is CASSPPGLGTDTQYF. CDR3 nucleotide sequence: TGTGCCAGCTCACCACCTGGCTTGGGCACAGATACGCAGTATTTT. The V and J genes are TRBV18 and TRBJ2-3; no reliable D call. The V gene's germline CDR1 is KGHSH and CDR2 LQKENI. The CDR3 length is 15 residues. V was trimmed by 0 bases and J by 1 base, leaving 8 bases between them.

V and J are TRBV7-8 and TRBJ2-1, with 9 bases lining up with TRBD1. The CDR3 is made up of 13 amino acids. Germline assignment: CDR1 SGHVS and CDR2 FQNEAQ. The J segment lost 10 bases and the V segment lost 3 bases, leaving 4 bases of the junction unmatched. The CDR3 loop reads CASSFTGGHEQFF. CDR3 nucleotides: TGTGCCAGCAGCTTTACAGGGGGCCACGAGCAGTTCTTC.

The V gene is TRBV9, the J gene TRBJ2-3; D not certain. Germline CDR1 reads SGDLS; CDR2 reads YYNGEE. V lost 2 bases and J 5 bases, leaving 9 bases between the germline ends. The length of the CDR3 is 13 residues. CDR3 sequence: CASSVGSEDTQYF. The CDR3 DNA reads as TGTGCCAGCAGCGTGGGCTCCGAAGATACGCAGTATTTT.

The chain uses TRBV9 and TRBJ1-6; 7 bases line up with TRBD1. Germline values: CDR1 SGDLS, CDR2 YYNGEE. V dropped 4 bases and J dropped 5; count of bases not matched to a gene: 6. This CDR3 has 15 residues. The CDR3, as DNA: TGTGCCAGCAGCCCAGGAGGGACAGATAATTCACCCCTCCACTTT. This codes for CASSPGGTDNSPLHF.

CDR3 nucleotide sequence: TGTGCCAGCAGCTTGGTAGGGACAGTAATGAATCAGCCCCAGCATTTT. Translation: CASSLVGTVMNQPQHF. The gene calls are TRBV5-5 and TRBJ1-5; 7 bases align to TRBD1. V lost 0 bases and J lost 4; bases outside the gene matches: 7. CDR1 is SGHKS and CDR2 is YYEKEE in the germline V gene (reference sequence). The length of the CDR3 is 16 residues.